The 3 T cell receptor beta chains reported below all come from one sample, sequenced in a study of CD8 T cells in ankylosing spondylitis. Each CDR3 protein gets one entry after TCRdb re-called the 5' RACE reads with MiXCR. The table includes 240,000 or so distinct CDR3 sequences, 8.6% detected once. Sequencing was done on a sample of blood, either unsorted or a sorted T cell fraction (not recorded which). Receptors were obtained from a male donor with ankylosing spondylitis or in good health (not recorded which).

This clonotype was seen many times. For the CDR3, the DNA is TGCAGTGCTATTGGTCGCTCCTATGGCTACACCTTC. Its translation: CSAIGRSYGYTF. The chain has TRBV20-1 and TRBJ1-2; no firm D call. With 4 bases removed from V and 4 bases from J, the gap between germline ends came to 10 bases. This CDR3 contains 12 residues. Germline V CDR1 and CDR2: DFQATT, SNEGSKA (reference sequence).

This clonotype was observed many times. The chain carries TRBV7-2 and TRBJ2-3, with 9 bases lining up with TRBD1. This CDR3 comprises 15 residues. The J segment lost 4 bases and the V segment lost 5 bases, leaving 7 bases of the junction unmatched. The V gene's germline CDR1 is SGHTA and CDR2 FQGNSA. In DNA form, the CDR3 reads TGTGCCAGCAGCGCGGGACAGGGAGGTGCAGATACGCAGTATTTT. It encodes CASSAGQGGADTQYF.

The sample holds many counts of this clonotype. V and J are TRBV5-8 and TRBJ2-7, with TRBD1 identical over 9 bases. The germline V gene encodes CDR1 SGHTS and CDR2 YDEGEE. The ends lost 7 bases at V and 4 bases at J; junction bases unmatched: 15. This CDR3 region has 16 residues. The CDR3 DNA follows: TGTGCCAGCGAGCCCCCCAGGGGACAGGGAATATACGAGCAGTACTTC. Amino acids: CASEPPRGQGIYEQYF.